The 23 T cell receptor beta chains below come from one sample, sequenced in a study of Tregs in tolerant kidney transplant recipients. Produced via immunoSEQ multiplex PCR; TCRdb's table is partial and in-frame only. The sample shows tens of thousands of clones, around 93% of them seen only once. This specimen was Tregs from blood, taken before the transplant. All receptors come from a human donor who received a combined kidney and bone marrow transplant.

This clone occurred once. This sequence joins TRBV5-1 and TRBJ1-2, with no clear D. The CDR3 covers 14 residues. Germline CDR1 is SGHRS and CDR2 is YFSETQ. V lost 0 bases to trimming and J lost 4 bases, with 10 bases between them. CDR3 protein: CASSLEPGLYGYTF. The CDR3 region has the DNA TGCGCCAGCAGCTTGGAACCCGGTCTCTATGGCTACACCTTC.

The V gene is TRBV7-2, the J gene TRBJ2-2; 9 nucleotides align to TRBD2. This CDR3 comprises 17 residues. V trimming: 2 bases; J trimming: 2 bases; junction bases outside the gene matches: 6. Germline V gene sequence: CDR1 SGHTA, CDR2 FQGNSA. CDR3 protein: CASSLRGTSPNTGELFF. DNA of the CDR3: TGTGCCAGCAGCTTAAGGGGGACTAGCCCAAACACCGGGGAGCTGTTTTTT.

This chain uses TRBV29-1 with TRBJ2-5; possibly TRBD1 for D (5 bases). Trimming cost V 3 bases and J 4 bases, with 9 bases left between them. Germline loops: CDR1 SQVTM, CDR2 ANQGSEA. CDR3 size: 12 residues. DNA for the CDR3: TGCAGCGTTGATCAGGGATCAGAGACCCAGTACTTC. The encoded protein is CSVDQGSETQYF.

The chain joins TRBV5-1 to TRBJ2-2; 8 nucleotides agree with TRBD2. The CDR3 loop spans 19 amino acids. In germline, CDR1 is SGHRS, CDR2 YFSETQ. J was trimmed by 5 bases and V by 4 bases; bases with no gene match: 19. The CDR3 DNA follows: TGCGCCAGCAGCCCCTCAGGTCAGGGGAGTAGCGGGAATACCGGGGAGCTGTTTTTT. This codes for CASSPSGQGSSGNTGELFF.

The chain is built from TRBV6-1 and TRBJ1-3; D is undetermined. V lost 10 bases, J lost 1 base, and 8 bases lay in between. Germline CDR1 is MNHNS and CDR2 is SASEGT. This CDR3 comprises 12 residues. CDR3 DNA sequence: TGTGCCATCGGATCTTCTGGAAACACCATATATTTT. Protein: CAIGSSGNTIYF.

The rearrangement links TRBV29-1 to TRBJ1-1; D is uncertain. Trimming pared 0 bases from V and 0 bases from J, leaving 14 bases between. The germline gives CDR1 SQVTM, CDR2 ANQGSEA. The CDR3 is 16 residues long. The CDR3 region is CSVEDRAGTMNTEAFF. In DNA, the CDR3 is TGCAGCGTTGAAGATCGGGCAGGTACCATGAACACTGAAGCTTTCTTT.

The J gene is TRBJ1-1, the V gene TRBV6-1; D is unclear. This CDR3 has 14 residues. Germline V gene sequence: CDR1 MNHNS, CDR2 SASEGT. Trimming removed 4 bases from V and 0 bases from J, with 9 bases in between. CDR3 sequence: CASSGRQMNTEAFF. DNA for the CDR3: TGTGCCAGCAGTGGCCGACAAATGAACACTGAAGCTTTCTTT.

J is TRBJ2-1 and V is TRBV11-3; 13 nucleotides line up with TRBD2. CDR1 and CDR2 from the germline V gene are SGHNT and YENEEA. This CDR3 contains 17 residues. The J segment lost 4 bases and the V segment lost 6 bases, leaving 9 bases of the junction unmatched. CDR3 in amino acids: CASSQSLGLAGYNEQFF. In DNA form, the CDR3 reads TGTGCCAGCAGTCAAAGCTTGGGACTAGCGGGGTACAATGAGCAGTTCTTC.

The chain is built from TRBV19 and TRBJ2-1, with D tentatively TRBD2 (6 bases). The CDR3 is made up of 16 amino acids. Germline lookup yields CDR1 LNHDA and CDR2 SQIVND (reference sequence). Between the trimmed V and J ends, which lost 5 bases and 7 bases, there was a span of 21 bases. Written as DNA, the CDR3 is TGTGCCAGTAGTTCGACCGGGACCACCCGGGGGAATGAGCAGTTCTTC. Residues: CASSSTGTTRGNEQFF.

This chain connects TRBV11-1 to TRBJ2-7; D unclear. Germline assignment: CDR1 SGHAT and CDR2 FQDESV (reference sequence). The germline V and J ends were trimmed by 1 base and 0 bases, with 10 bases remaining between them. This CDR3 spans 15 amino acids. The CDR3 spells CASSLVGGSSYEQYF. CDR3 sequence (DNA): TGTGCCAGCAGCTTAGTGGGCGGTAGCTCCTACGAGCAGTACTTC.

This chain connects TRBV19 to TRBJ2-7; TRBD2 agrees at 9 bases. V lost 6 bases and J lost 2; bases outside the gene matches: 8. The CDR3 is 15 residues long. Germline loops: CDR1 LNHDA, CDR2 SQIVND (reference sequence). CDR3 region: CASRDLAGGPYEQYF. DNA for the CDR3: TGTGCCAGTAGGGATTTGGCGGGAGGGCCCTACGAGCAGTACTTC.

The CDR3, as DNA: TGTGCCAGCAGCCAAGGTACAATAAGTGGGGATACGCAGTATTTT. It specifies CASSQGTISGDTQYF. The V and J genes are TRBV4-2 and TRBJ2-3; D is ambiguous. The ends were cut back, 1 base at V and 6 bases at J, with 14 bases in the middle. In germline, CDR1 is LGHNA, CDR2 YNFKEQ. The CDR3 is made up of 15 amino acids.

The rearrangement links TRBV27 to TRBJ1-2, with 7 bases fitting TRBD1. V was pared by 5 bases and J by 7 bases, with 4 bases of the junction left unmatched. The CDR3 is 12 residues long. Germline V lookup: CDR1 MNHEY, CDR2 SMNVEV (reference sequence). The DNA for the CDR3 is TGTGCCAGCAGTGACTACAGGGGTGGCTACACCTTC. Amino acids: CASSDYRGGYTF.

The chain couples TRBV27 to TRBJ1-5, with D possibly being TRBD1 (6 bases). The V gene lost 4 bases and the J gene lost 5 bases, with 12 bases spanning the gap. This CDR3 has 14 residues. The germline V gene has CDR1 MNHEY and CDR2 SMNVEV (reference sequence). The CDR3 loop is CASSSLGGHQPQHF. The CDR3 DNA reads TGTGCCAGCAGTTCTCTAGGGGGACATCAGCCCCAGCATTTT.

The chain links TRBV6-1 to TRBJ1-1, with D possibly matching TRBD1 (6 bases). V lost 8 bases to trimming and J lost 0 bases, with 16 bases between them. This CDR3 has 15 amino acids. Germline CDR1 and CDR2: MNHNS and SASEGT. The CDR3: CASATSGTLNTEAFF. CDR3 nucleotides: TGTGCCAGCGCGACATCCGGGACATTGAACACTGAAGCTTTCTTT.

CDR3 coding DNA: TGTGCCAGCACCGACTCCGGGGAATCAACTAATGAAAAACTGTTTTTT. Protein: CASTDSGESTNEKLFF. V and J are TRBV6-6 and TRBJ1-4; D uncertain. The germline gives CDR1 MNHNY, CDR2 SVGAGI (reference sequence). This CDR3 is 16 amino acids long. V was shortened by 7 bases and J by 0 bases, with 15 bases between the two germline ends.

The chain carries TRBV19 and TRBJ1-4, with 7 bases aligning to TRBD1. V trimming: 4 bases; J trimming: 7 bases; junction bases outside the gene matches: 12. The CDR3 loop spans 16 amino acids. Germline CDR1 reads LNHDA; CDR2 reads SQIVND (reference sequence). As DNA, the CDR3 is TGTGCCAGTAGTAGGGGTTACGACAGGGTTGGTGAAAAACTGTTTTTT. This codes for CASSRGYDRVGEKLFF.

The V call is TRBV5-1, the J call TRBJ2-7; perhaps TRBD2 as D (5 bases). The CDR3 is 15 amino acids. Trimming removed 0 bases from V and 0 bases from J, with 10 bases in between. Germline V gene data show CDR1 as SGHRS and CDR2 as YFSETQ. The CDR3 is CASSLAGVGSYEQYF. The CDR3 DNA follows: TGCGCCAGCAGCTTGGCCGGGGTGGGCTCCTACGAGCAGTACTTC.

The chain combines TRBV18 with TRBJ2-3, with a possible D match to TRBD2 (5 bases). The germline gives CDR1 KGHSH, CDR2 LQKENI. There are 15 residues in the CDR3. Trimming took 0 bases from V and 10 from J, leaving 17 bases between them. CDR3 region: CASSPPFGLIAAQYF. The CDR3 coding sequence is TGTGCCAGCTCACCACCCTTTGGACTCATCGCAGCGCAGTATTTT.

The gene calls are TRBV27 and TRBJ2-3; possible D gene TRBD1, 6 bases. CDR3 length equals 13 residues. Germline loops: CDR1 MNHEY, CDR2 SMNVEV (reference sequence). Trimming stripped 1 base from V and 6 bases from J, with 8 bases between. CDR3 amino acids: CASSLYRVDTQYF. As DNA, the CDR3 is TGTGCCAGCAGTTTATACAGGGTTGATACGCAGTATTTT.

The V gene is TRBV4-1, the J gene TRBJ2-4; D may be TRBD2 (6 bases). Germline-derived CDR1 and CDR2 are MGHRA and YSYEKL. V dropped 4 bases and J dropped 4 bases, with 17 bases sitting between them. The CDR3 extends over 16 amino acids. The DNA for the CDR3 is TGCGCCAGCAGCCCTCTTGGGGGGATCCCGAAAAACATTCAGTACTTC. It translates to CASSPLGGIPKNIQYF.

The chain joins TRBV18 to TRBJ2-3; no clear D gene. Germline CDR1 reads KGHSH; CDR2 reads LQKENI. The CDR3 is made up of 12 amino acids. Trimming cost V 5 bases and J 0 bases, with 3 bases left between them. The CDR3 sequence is CASSDSTDTQYF. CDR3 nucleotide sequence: TGTGCCAGCTCAGATAGCACAGATACGCAGTATTTT.

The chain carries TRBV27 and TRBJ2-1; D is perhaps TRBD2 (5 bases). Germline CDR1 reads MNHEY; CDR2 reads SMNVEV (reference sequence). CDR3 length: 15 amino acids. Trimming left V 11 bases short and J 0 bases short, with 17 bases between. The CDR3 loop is CADPGRVSSYNEQFF. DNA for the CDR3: TGTGCCGACCCCGGGCGGGTGAGCTCCTACAATGAGCAGTTCTTC.